This T cell receptor (beta chain) was sequenced during a study of CD8+ T cells in alopecia areata. Study results and limitations: With patients, TCR sharing proved less clear than in mice, a difference possibly related to HLA.

The researchers isolated CD4+ and CD8+ T cells from PBMCs by sorting. In the case of this clone: Its cognate antigen is unknown.

The CDR3 spans 11 residues. The V and J ends lost 5 bases and 8 bases, in that order; junction bases with no gene match: 3. CDR1 GTSNPN and CDR2 SVGIG come from the germline V gene (reference sequence). Investigators isolated RNA and reverse transcribed it into cDNA to act as the sequencing template. Assay used: immunoSEQ multiplex PCR; TCRdb lists only in-frame clones, some missing. Here the sample spans about 180,000 clones, about 63% being singletons. Sequencing was performed on CD4+ T cells sorted from blood, taken at week 0. The receptor was isolated from a human donor with alopecia areata. The rearrangement joins TRBV30 to TRBJ1-2; 9 bases are shared with TRBD1. As DNA, the CDR3 is TGTGCCTGGGGACAGGGGATCGGCTACACCTTC. It encodes CAWGQGIGYTF.